These 8 T cell receptor beta chains were all obtained from the same sample, sequenced in a study of T-cell reconstitution after alpha-beta-depleted transplantation in children. Unique molecular identifiers were built into the TCRbeta library. TCRdb re-called the PCR reads through MiXCR, storing one row per CDR3 protein. There are some 200,000 distinct CDR3 sequences in the sample; approximately 9.9% occur only once, and approximately 5% lies in the top ten. Sequenced here: PBMCs from the stem cell graft donor, sampled from the stem cell graft. Source of these receptors: a human donor who donated a stem cell graft to a child with SCID.

Concerning this clonotype: A much larger clone differs by one base, so this may be a read error. The V gene is TRBV5-1, the J gene TRBJ1-2; D is unclear. The CDR3 sequence is 15 residues long. Germline V lookup: CDR1 SGHRS, CDR2 YFSETQ. The CDR3 loop reads CVSSLKSDGSMPLTF. CDR3 DNA sequence: TGCGTCAGCAGCCTAAAATCGGACGGAAGCATGCCGCTCACCTTC.

A remark on this clonotype: One base away lies a much larger clone, so this may be a sequencing read error. This chain uses TRBV5-1 with TRBJ2-1, with TRBD2 matching over 7 bases. Germline assignment: CDR1 SGHRS and CDR2 YFSETQ. This CDR3 contains 15 residues. The chain's CDR3 is CASSPGGDTYNELFF. The CDR3 DNA follows: TGCGCCAGCAGCCCTGGGGGGGATACCTACAATGAGCTGTTCTTC.

Ten or more counts support this clonotype. The V call is TRBV4-3, the J call TRBJ2-2; a possible D gene is TRBD1 (6 bases). The CDR3 runs 18 residues. Germline values: CDR1 LGHNA, CDR2 YSLEER. V lost 2 bases, J lost 3 bases, and 19 bases lay in between. CDR3 protein: CASSQIPGHGGDTGELFF. The CDR3 DNA reads TGCGCCAGCAGCCAAATCCCGGGACATGGTGGGGACACCGGGGAGCTGTTTTTT.

This clonotype came up many times. The chain recombines TRBV5-1 with TRBJ2-3, with no clear D. From germline, CDR1 is SGHRS and CDR2 YFSETQ. This CDR3 spans 13 amino acids. Trimming shortened V by 7 bases and J by 4 bases, and 13 bases separated the two germline ends. The CDR3 region has the DNA TGCGCCAGCTCGTATCCGGGTCCAGATACGCAGTATTTT. As protein: CASSYPGPDTQYF.

This clonotype was observed once. V and J are TRBV20-1 and TRBJ1-1, with D unresolved. Germline V gene data show CDR1 as DFQATT and CDR2 as SNEGSKA (reference sequence). The CDR3 runs to 11 residues. Trimming cost V 3 bases and J 7 bases, with 9 bases left between them. DNA of the CDR3: TGCAGTGCTAGCTCGGGCCGTGAAGCTTTCTTT. It translates to CSASSGREAFF.

This clonotype was observed at least ten times. The chain uses TRBV2 and TRBJ2-1; 11 bases align to TRBD2. The CDR3 sequence is 14 residues long. V lost 8 bases and J lost 9; bases outside the gene matches: 9. Germline V CDR1 and CDR2: SNHLY, FYNNEI. CDR3 bases: TGTGCCAGCGGAGGTAGCGGGGGGGCAAGTGAGCAGTTCTTC. Residues: CASGGSGGASEQFF.

This clonotype has only a few counts. The chain carries TRBV4-2 and TRBJ2-1, with D possibly matching TRBD2 (6 bases). Deletions cut 1 base from V and 5 bases from J, with 21 bases between. The CDR3 extends over 18 amino acids. Germline V gene sequence: CDR1 LGHNA, CDR2 YNFKEQ. The CDR3 loop reads CASSQVSGPETPHNEQFF. The CDR3 DNA reads TGTGCCAGCAGCCAAGTTAGCGGCCCAGAAACTCCACACAATGAGCAGTTCTTC.

There are many counts of this clonotype. The J gene is TRBJ2-1, the V gene TRBV20-1; 10 bases are a match to TRBD2. With V trimmed by 5 bases and J by 2 bases, 9 bases remained unmatched. CDR3 size: 16 residues. CDR1 is DFQATT and CDR2 is SNEGSKA in the germline V gene (reference sequence). The chain's CDR3 is CSASGGTSETYNEQFF. DNA for the CDR3: TGCAGTGCTTCTGGAGGGACTAGCGAAACCTACAATGAGCAGTTCTTC.